A selection of T cell receptor beta chains follows, all from one sample in a study of blood T cell repertoires in COVID-19. TCRdb keeps only in-frame clones here, not all; method: immunoSEQ multiplex PCR. The table has about 400,000 clones, around 90% seen once. The sequencing sample was made of PBMCs or T cells enriched from blood (not recorded which). These TCRs come from a woman in her forties with acute COVID-19. CDR3s include the opening cysteine and the closing phenylalanine or tryptophan. Each record gives: J gene, D gene, V gene, clone size, CDR3 DNA, CDR3 protein. The D gene is left open where the match is weak. Part of the rows lack a size; the others show once, few, many or a class for expanded clones.

j_call: TRBJ2-1; d_call: TRBD2; v_call: TRBV3-1/TRBV3-2; clone_size: -; cdr3_nt: TGTGCCAGCAGCCAAGGGCTAGCGGGGGACAATGAGCAGTTCTTC; cdr3_aa: CASSQGLAGDNEQFF
j_call: TRBJ1-1; d_call: -; v_call: TRBV18; clone_size: -; cdr3_nt: TGTGCCAGCTCACCGGGGGGGGGAGCTTTCTTT; cdr3_aa: CASSPGGGAFF
j_call: TRBJ2-5; d_call: TRBD2; v_call: TRBV2; clone_size: -; cdr3_nt: TGTGCCAGCAGTGACCTAAAACTAGCGGGGGAGGGAGAGACCCAGTACTTC; cdr3_aa: CASSDLKLAGEGETQYF
j_call: TRBJ2-3; d_call: TRBD2; v_call: TRBV10-2; clone_size: -; cdr3_nt: TGCGCCAGCAGTTGGACTAGCGGGGGGGCCGGAGGTGATACGCAGTATTTT; cdr3_aa: CASSWTSGGAGGDTQYF
j_call: TRBJ2-1; d_call: TRBD2; v_call: TRBV2; clone_size: -; cdr3_nt: TGTGCCAGCAGTGGACTAGCGGGGCTAAATTTCTTC; cdr3_aa: CASSGLAGLNFF
j_call: TRBJ2-2; d_call: -; v_call: TRBV27; clone_size: -; cdr3_nt: TGTGCCAGCAGTGAAAGGAGTTGGCTGTTTTTT; cdr3_aa: CASSERSWLFF
j_call: TRBJ1-2; d_call: -; v_call: TRBV5-1; clone_size: -; cdr3_nt: TGCGCCAGCAGCTTGGAAGGCCGGGGGAGCTATGGCTACACCTTC; cdr3_aa: CASSLEGRGSYGYTF
j_call: TRBJ2-5; d_call: -; v_call: TRBV4-1; clone_size: -; cdr3_nt: TGCGCCAGCAGCCAAATAGGACTCCTGTACTTC; cdr3_aa: CASSQIGLLYF
j_call: TRBJ2-3; d_call: TRBD2; v_call: TRBV3-1/TRBV3-2; clone_size: -; cdr3_nt: TGTGCCAGCAGCCCCATCGGGGGGGCCAAAGATACGCAGTATTTT; cdr3_aa: CASSPIGGAKDTQYF
j_call: TRBJ1-6; d_call: -; v_call: TRBV2; clone_size: many; cdr3_nt: TGTGCCAGCAGGGACGGACGGGGTGGCAATTCACCCCTCCACTTT; cdr3_aa: CASRDGRGGNSPLHF
j_call: TRBJ2-2; d_call: TRBD1; v_call: TRBV5-1; clone_size: -; cdr3_nt: TGCGCCAGCAGCTTGGCCGGGACAGGGGGCGCGTCCGGGGAGCTGTTTTTT; cdr3_aa: CASSLAGTGGASGELFF
j_call: TRBJ1-2; d_call: -; v_call: TRBV30; clone_size: -; cdr3_nt: TGTGCCTGGAGTAGGGAGGGTGGGGTCTATGGCTACACCTTC; cdr3_aa: CAWSREGGVYGYTF
j_call: TRBJ1-2; d_call: TRBD1; v_call: TRBV11-2; clone_size: -; cdr3_nt: TGTGCCAGCAGCTCGTTGGGACAGGGGTTCGGTGGCTACACCTTC; cdr3_aa: CASSSLGQGFGGYTF
j_call: TRBJ1-1; d_call: TRBD1; v_call: TRBV7-8; clone_size: -; cdr3_nt: TGTGCCAGCAGCTTCCGGGACAGGCGAAACACTGAAGCTTTCTTT; cdr3_aa: CASSFRDRRNTEAFF
j_call: TRBJ2-5; d_call: TRBD2; v_call: TRBV20-1; clone_size: -; cdr3_nt: TGCAGTGCTCGGCGGGGGGAGACCCAGTACTTC; cdr3_aa: CSARRGETQYF
j_call: TRBJ1-5; d_call: -; v_call: TRBV7-9; clone_size: -; cdr3_nt: TGTGCCAGCAGCTCCATAGGGGCGTTCAATCAGCCCCAGCATTTT; cdr3_aa: CASSSIGAFNQPQHF
j_call: TRBJ2-3; d_call: -; v_call: TRBV2; clone_size: -; cdr3_nt: TGTGCCAGCAGTGAAATGGCGGAAAGTACGCAGTATTTT; cdr3_aa: CASSEMAESTQYF
j_call: TRBJ1-2; d_call: -; v_call: TRBV4-2; clone_size: -; cdr3_nt: TGTGCCAGCAGCCAAGAGGGGGCAGGGGTTTATAACTATGGCTACACCTTC; cdr3_aa: CASSQEGAGVYNYGYTF
j_call: TRBJ2-7; d_call: TRBD1; v_call: TRBV6-5; clone_size: -; cdr3_nt: TGTGCCAGCACCTCAGAGGGACAGGTTACCTACGAGCAGTACTTC; cdr3_aa: CASTSEGQVTYEQYF
j_call: TRBJ2-2; d_call: -; v_call: TRBV28; clone_size: -; cdr3_nt: TGTGCCAGCAGTTTTAATTGGCTTCCTTTGTACGGGGAGCTGTTTTTT; cdr3_aa: CASSFNWLPLYGELFF
j_call: TRBJ1-2; d_call: -; v_call: TRBV25-1; clone_size: -; cdr3_nt: TGTGCCAGCAGTGACTGGGGACTTCTTAACTATGGCTACACCTTC; cdr3_aa: CASSDWGLLNYGYTF
j_call: TRBJ2-2; d_call: TRBD1; v_call: TRBV5-1; clone_size: once; cdr3_nt: TGCGCCAGCAGCTCCGGACAGGGCAACACCGGGGAGCTGTTTTTT; cdr3_aa: CASSSGQGNTGELFF
j_call: TRBJ2-2; d_call: TRBD1; v_call: TRBV10-3; clone_size: -; cdr3_nt: TGTGCCATCAGTGGAGGGACAGGCCGGACCGGGGAGCTGTTTTTT; cdr3_aa: CAISGGTGRTGELFF
j_call: TRBJ2-7; d_call: TRBD1; v_call: TRBV6-5; clone_size: -; cdr3_nt: TGTGCCTCTCACTTAGGGGGCTACTCCTACGAGCAGTACTTC; cdr3_aa: CASHLGGYSYEQYF
j_call: TRBJ1-6; d_call: TRBD1; v_call: TRBV7-2; clone_size: -; cdr3_nt: TGTGCCAGCAGCTCCGAACAGGGGGCTTGGTCACCCCTCCACTTT; cdr3_aa: CASSSEQGAWSPLHF
j_call: TRBJ1-2; d_call: -; v_call: TRBV15; clone_size: -; cdr3_nt: TGTGCCACCAGCAGAGGTCAGGGGCGTAACTATGGCTACACCTTC; cdr3_aa: CATSRGQGRNYGYTF
j_call: TRBJ2-7; d_call: -; v_call: TRBV2; clone_size: -; cdr3_nt: TGTGCCAGAGACAGTCAAGAGGGGGGGAAAAGCTCCTACGAGCAGTACTTC; cdr3_aa: CARDSQEGGKSSYEQYF
j_call: TRBJ2-5; d_call: TRBD1; v_call: TRBV10-2; clone_size: -; cdr3_nt: TGCGCCAGCAGTGAGACGGGGACAGGGCTTTATCGAGGGACCCAGTACTTC; cdr3_aa: CASSETGTGLYRGTQYF
j_call: TRBJ1-1; d_call: -; v_call: TRBV6-5; clone_size: once; cdr3_nt: TGTGCCAGCAGCGTCCTCACTGAAGCTTTCTTT; cdr3_aa: CASSVLTEAFF
j_call: TRBJ2-5; d_call: TRBD1; v_call: TRBV29-1; clone_size: -; cdr3_nt: TGCAGCGTTGAAGATTGGGACAGTCAAGAGACCCAGTACTTC; cdr3_aa: CSVEDWDSQETQYF
j_call: TRBJ1-4; d_call: -; v_call: TRBV6-5; clone_size: once; cdr3_nt: TGTGCCAGCAGGGGCAGCTTCAATGAAAAACTGTTTTTT; cdr3_aa: CASRGSFNEKLFF
j_call: TRBJ2-1; d_call: TRBD1; v_call: TRBV18; clone_size: -; cdr3_nt: TGTGCCAGCTCACCACGGTCCGGGACAGGGGGCTGGAATGAGCAGTTCTTC; cdr3_aa: CASSPRSGTGGWNEQFF
j_call: TRBJ1-4; d_call: TRBD1; v_call: TRBV2; clone_size: -; cdr3_nt: TGTGCCAGCAGTGAAGCGGACAGGGGAACTGAAAAACTGTTTTTT; cdr3_aa: CASSEADRGTEKLFF
j_call: TRBJ2-3; d_call: TRBD1; v_call: TRBV14; clone_size: few; cdr3_nt: TGTGCCAGCAGCCCAAGGAGACAGGGCCCCTTTAGGAATACGCAGTATTTT; cdr3_aa: CASSPRRQGPFRNTQYF
j_call: TRBJ2-7; d_call: TRBD1; v_call: TRBV19; clone_size: -; cdr3_nt: TGTGCCAGTAGTATCCCGGGACAGGGACTACACGAGCAGTACTTC; cdr3_aa: CASSIPGQGLHEQYF
j_call: TRBJ2-7; d_call: TRBD2; v_call: TRBV11-3; clone_size: -; cdr3_nt: TGTGCCAGCAGCTTAGACGGAAGCGGGGTATACGAGCAGTACTTC; cdr3_aa: CASSLDGSGVYEQYF
j_call: TRBJ1-1; d_call: TRBD1; v_call: TRBV6-5; clone_size: -; cdr3_nt: TGTGCCACCCTACAGGGACAGAAGGGAATCACTGAAGCTTTCTTT; cdr3_aa: CATLQGQKGITEAFF
j_call: TRBJ2-7; d_call: -; v_call: TRBV4-2; clone_size: -; cdr3_nt: TGTGCCAGCAGCCAGCACGAAGCGGGTGCCTACGAGCAGTACTTC; cdr3_aa: CASSQHEAGAYEQYF
j_call: TRBJ2-3; d_call: -; v_call: TRBV9; clone_size: many; cdr3_nt: TGTGCCAGCAGCGTAGGTAGCGCGCCAGATACGCAGTATTTT; cdr3_aa: CASSVGSAPDTQYF
j_call: TRBJ2-3; d_call: TRBD1; v_call: TRBV9; clone_size: -; cdr3_nt: TGTGCCAGCAGCATTCGGGACAGGGATAGGACAGATACGCAGTATTTT; cdr3_aa: CASSIRDRDRTDTQYF
j_call: TRBJ2-1; d_call: TRBD1; v_call: TRBV25-1; clone_size: -; cdr3_nt: TGTGCCAGCAGCTCGTCCGGACAGGGAAGAAATGAGCAGTTCTTC; cdr3_aa: CASSSSGQGRNEQFF
j_call: TRBJ2-5; d_call: -; v_call: TRBV3-1/TRBV3-2; clone_size: -; cdr3_nt: TGTGCCAGCAGCCAATCCCCAAGGACAGCCCAAGAGACCCAGTACTTC; cdr3_aa: CASSQSPRTAQETQYF
j_call: TRBJ2-7; d_call: -; v_call: TRBV11-2; clone_size: -; cdr3_nt: TGTGCCAGCAGTCACACCAGGGACTCCTACGAGCAGTACTTC; cdr3_aa: CASSHTRDSYEQYF
j_call: TRBJ2-7; d_call: TRBD1; v_call: TRBV11-2; clone_size: -; cdr3_nt: TGTGCCAGCAGCACCCCCAGGGGGCATGGCCACGAGCAGTACTTC; cdr3_aa: CASSTPRGHGHEQYF
j_call: TRBJ2-3; d_call: TRBD2; v_call: TRBV11-2; clone_size: -; cdr3_nt: TGTGCCAGCAGAGAAGCGGGGGGGTTCACAGATACGCAGTATTTT; cdr3_aa: CASREAGGFTDTQYF
j_call: TRBJ1-2; d_call: -; v_call: TRBV14; clone_size: -; cdr3_nt: TGTGCCAGCAGCCCCCTAGTCGAAGTCTATGGCTACACCTTC; cdr3_aa: CASSPLVEVYGYTF
j_call: TRBJ2-1; d_call: TRBD2; v_call: TRBV5-4; clone_size: -; cdr3_nt: TGTGCCAGCAGATCCGGGACTACCTTAACAAATGAGCAGTTCTTC; cdr3_aa: CASRSGTTLTNEQFF
j_call: TRBJ2-3; d_call: TRBD2; v_call: TRBV6-5; clone_size: -; cdr3_nt: TGTGCCAGCCAGCGGGACCCCACAGATACGCAGTATTTT; cdr3_aa: CASQRDPTDTQYF
j_call: TRBJ1-3; d_call: TRBD1; v_call: TRBV15; clone_size: once; cdr3_nt: TGTGCCACCAGCAGAGACGTTGGACAGGCGGGAAACACCATATATTTT; cdr3_aa: CATSRDVGQAGNTIYF